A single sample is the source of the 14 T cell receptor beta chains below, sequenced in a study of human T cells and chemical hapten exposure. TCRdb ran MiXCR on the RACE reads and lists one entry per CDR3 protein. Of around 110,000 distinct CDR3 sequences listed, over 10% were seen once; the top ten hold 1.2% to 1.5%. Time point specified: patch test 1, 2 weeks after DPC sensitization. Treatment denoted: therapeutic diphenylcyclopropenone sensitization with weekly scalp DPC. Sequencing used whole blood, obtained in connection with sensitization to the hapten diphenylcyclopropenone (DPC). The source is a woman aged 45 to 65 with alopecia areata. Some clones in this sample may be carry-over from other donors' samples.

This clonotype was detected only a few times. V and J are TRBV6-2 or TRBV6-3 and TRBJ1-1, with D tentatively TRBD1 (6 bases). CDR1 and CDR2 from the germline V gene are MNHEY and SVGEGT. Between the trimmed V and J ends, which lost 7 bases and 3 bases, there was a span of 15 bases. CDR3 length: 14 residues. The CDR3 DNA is TGTGCCAGCACTCTACAGGGTTCGGACACTGAAGCTTTCTTT. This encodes CASTLQGSDTEAFF.

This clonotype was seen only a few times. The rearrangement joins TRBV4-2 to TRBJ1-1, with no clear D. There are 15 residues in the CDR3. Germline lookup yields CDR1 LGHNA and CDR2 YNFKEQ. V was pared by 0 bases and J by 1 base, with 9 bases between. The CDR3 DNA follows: TGTGCCAGCAGCCAAGAGGAGGAGAAGAACACTGAAGCTTTCTTT. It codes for CASSQEEEKNTEAFF.

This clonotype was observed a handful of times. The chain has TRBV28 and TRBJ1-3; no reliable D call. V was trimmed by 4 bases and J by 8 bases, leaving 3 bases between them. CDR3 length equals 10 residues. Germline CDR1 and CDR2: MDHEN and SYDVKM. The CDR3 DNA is TGTGCCAGCAGTTCTTACACCATATATTTT. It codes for CASSSYTIYF.

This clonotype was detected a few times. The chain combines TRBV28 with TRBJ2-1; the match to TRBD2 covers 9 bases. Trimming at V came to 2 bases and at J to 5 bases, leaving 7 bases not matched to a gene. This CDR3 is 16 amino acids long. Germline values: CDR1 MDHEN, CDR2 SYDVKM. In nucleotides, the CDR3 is TGTGCCAGCAGTTTAGTCACTAGCGGGTCCCACAATGAGCAGTTCTTC. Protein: CASSLVTSGSHNEQFF.

CDR3 coding DNA: TGTGCCAGCAGTTACGGTGGGACACTAAACACTGAAGCTTTCTTT. Translated, it gives CASSYGGTLNTEAFF. J is TRBJ1-1 and V is TRBV6-6; TRBD1 might be the D (6 bases). Trimming removed 2 bases at V and 2 bases at J, with 12 bases between. Germline V gives CDR1 MNHNY, CDR2 SVGAGI (reference sequence). The CDR3 is made up of 15 amino acids.

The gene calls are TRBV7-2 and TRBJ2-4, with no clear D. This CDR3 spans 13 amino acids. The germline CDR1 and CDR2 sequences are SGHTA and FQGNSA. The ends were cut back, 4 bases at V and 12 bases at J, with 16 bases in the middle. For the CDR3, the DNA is TGTGCCAGCAGCTCCTCAAATACGGCTCCTCAGTACTTC. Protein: CASSSSNTAPQYF.

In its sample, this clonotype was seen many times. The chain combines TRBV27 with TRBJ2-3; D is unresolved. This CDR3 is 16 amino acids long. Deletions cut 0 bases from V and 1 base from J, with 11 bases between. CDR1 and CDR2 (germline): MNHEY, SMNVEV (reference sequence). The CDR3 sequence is CASSLSGLRGTDTQYF. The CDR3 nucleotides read TGTGCCAGCAGTTTATCAGGGCTAAGGGGCACAGATACGCAGTATTTT.

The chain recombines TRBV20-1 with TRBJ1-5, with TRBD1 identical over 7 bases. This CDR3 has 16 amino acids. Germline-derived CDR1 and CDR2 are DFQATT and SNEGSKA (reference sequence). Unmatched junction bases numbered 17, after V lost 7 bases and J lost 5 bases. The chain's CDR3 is CSVPIQGVGNDQPQHF. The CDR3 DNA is TGCAGTGTCCCGATTCAGGGGGTGGGAAACGATCAGCCCCAGCATTTT.

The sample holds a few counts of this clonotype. The CDR3 DNA sequence: TGCGCCAGCAGTGTGACTCTGGGGCAGGCTGAAGCTTTCTTT. Its translation: CASSVTLGQAEAFF. The chain combines TRBV10-2 with TRBJ1-1, with TRBD1 as a possible D gene (5 bases). Between the trimmed V and J ends, which lost 4 bases and 6 bases, there was a span of 15 bases. The CDR3 consists of 14 residues. CDR1 WSHSY and CDR2 SAAADI come from the germline V gene.

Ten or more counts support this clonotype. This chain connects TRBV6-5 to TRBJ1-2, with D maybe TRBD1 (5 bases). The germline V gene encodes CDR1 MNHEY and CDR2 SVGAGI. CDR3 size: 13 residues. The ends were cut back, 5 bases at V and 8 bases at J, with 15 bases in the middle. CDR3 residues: CASSTLRVGGYTF. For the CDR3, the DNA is TGTGCCAGCAGTACACTCAGGGTAGGCGGCTACACCTTC.

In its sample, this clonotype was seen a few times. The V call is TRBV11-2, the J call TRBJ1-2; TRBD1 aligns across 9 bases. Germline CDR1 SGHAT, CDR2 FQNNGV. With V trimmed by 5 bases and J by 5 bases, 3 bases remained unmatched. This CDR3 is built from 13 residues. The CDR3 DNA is TGTGCCAGCAGCGTGGGACAGGGATATGGCTACACCTTC. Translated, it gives CASSVGQGYGYTF.

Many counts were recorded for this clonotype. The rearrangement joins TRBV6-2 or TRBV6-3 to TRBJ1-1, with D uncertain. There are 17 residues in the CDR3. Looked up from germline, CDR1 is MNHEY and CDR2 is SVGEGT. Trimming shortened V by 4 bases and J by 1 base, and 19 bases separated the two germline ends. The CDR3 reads CASSFSRVGPSNTEAFF. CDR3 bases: TGTGCCAGCAGTTTTAGCCGGGTCGGGCCCTCGAACACTGAAGCTTTCTTT.

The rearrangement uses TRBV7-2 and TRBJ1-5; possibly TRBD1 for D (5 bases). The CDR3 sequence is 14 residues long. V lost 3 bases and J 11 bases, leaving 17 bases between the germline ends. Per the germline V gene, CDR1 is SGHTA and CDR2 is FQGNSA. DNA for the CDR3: TGTGCCAGCAGCTTTTTGGGGGGGACGGAGGCCCAGCATTTT. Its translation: CASSFLGGTEAQHF.

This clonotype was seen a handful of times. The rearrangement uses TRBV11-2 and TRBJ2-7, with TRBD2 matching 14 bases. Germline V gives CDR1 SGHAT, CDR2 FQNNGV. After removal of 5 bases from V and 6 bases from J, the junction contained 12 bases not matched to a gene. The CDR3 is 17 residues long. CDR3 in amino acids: CASSPLGLTSGGAEQYF. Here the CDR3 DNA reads TGTGCCAGCAGCCCCTTAGGACTGACTAGCGGGGGGGCCGAGCAGTACTTC.